Many counts were recorded for the clone carrying this T cell receptor (beta chain). Its antigen is not known. Germline lookup yields CDR1 DFQATT and CDR2 SNEGSKA (reference sequence). The V end was cut by 6 bases, the J end by 3 bases, with 11 bases between. The CDR3 covers 12 residues. Preparation of the TCRbeta library used unique molecular identifiers. TCRdb reprocessed the PCR reads via MiXCR and lists one record per CDR3 protein. The sample shows around 250,000 distinct CDR3 sequences, about 25% of them seen only once. The record originates from a study of T-cell reconstitution after alpha-beta-depleted transplantation in children. Study results and caveats: By one year post-transplant, T-cell counts and diversity largely arose from T cells that were newly produced. In some patients, recipient T cells and intrathymic progenitors surviving conditioning explained high day-60 diversity. Alpha-beta T cells about two months after transplant reportedly derived from several hundred expanded graft clones.

Sequencing used PBMCs, obtained before TCRalphabeta/CD19-depleted stem cell transplant. The chain links TRBV20-1 to TRBJ1-2; D possibly corresponds to TRBD1 (5 bases). The clonotype comes from a girl aged 2-9 years with Fanconi anemia, due to receive a stem cell transplant. CDR3 residues: CSASRVDYGYTF. CDR3 coding DNA: TGCAGTGCCTCCAGGGTGGACTATGGCTACACCTTC.